These T cell receptor beta chains were read from a single sample in a study of blood T cell dynamics during melanoma immunotherapy. Clones were read by immunoSEQ multiplex PCR, and TCRdb kept only the in-frame ones, dropping some. This sample has about 11,000 clones, with roughly 89% found just once. This specimen consisted of blood, obtained from a patient treated with checkpoint blockade. Source of these receptors: a human donor with melanoma. Both conserved end residues are part of each CDR3. The order of the fields is D gene, J gene, clone size, CDR3 length, V gene, CDR3 DNA, CDR3 protein. D genes are given only for firm matches. The size entry is marked missing in some rows and otherwise reads once, few, many or a size class.

NA,TRBJ1-3,NA,12,TRBV30,TGTGCCTGGAGCCGAGGTGAAAACACCATATATTTT,CAWSRGENTIYF
NA,TRBJ2-5,NA,8,TRBV6-1,TGTGCCACCCCGACCCAGTACTTC,CATPTQYF
NA,TRBJ2-1,NA,16,TRBV11-2,TGTGCCAGCAGCTTCCCCCGCGGCGTCGGATACAATGAGCAGTTCTTC,CASSFPRGVGYNEQFF
NA,TRBJ2-1,NA,14,TRBV10-3,TGTGCCATCAGTGAGGGGGGTTCCTACAATGAGCAGTTCTTC,CAISEGGSYNEQFF
TRBD1,TRBJ2-7,NA,18,TRBV4-3,TGCGCCAGCAGCCAAGATTGGGGGACAGGGGAGGGGTTCTACGAGCAGTACTTC,CASSQDWGTGEGFYEQYF
NA,TRBJ2-3,NA,19,TRBV23-1,TGCGCCAGCAGTCAATGCGAGGACAGGAGAAGCGGGAGTGCAGATACGCAGTATTTT,CASSQCEDRRSGSADTQYF
NA,TRBJ2-3,few,13,TRBV28,TGTGCCAGCAGTTTAGGGCCCACAGATACGCAGTATTTT,CASSLGPTDTQYF
TRBD1,TRBJ2-5,NA,17,TRBV5-8,TGTGCCAGCAGCTTGGAGGGACAGGGACGGGTCCAAGAGACCCAGTACTTC,CASSLEGQGRVQETQYF
TRBD1,TRBJ2-7,once,15,TRBV5-8,TGTGCCAGCAGCTCGGCCGGGACAGGGGGGTACGAGCAGTACTTC,CASSSAGTGGYEQYF
TRBD2,TRBJ2-5,NA,16,TRBV4-3,TGCGCCAGCAGCCAAGGGGTAGCGGGAGGTGGAGAGACCCAGTACTTC,CASSQGVAGGGETQYF
NA,TRBJ2-7,NA,14,TRBV5-1,TGCGCCAGCAGCCACGGACAGAGAAACTACGAGCAGTACTTC,CASSHGQRNYEQYF
TRBD1,TRBJ1-1,NA,14,TRBV19,TGTGCCAGTAGTCTCGGACAGGGGGTCACTGAAGCTTTCTTT,CASSLGQGVTEAFF
NA,TRBJ2-3,NA,11,TRBV7-8,TGTGCCAGCAGCCCGGAACATACGCAGTATTTT,CASSPEHTQYF
NA,TRBJ2-1,NA,18,TRBV27,TGTGCCAGCAGTTTATCCCAATGGGCCGGCGGGTACAATCTGGGGCAGTTCTTC,CASSLSQWAGGYNLGQFF
TRBD1,TRBJ2-7,NA,14,TRBV6-1,TGTGCCAGCAACCGGGACAGGGGGCGCTACGAGCAGTACTTC,CASNRDRGRYEQYF
TRBD2,TRBJ2-7,NA,14,TRBV2,TGTGCCAGCAACCGGGAGGGGCGCGGGGACGAGCAGTACTTC,CASNREGRGDEQYF
TRBD1,TRBJ1-3,NA,16,TRBV28,TGTGCCAGCAGTTTACCGGGGACAGCCTCTGGAAACACCATATATTTT,CASSLPGTASGNTIYF
NA,TRBJ2-3,NA,19,TRBV4-3,TGCGCCAGCAGCCAAGCCCCTAGGGGCGTAGCCACTAGCACAGATACGCAGTATTTT,CASSQAPRGVATSTDTQYF
NA,TRBJ2-7,NA,12,TRBV5-1,TGCGCCAGCAGCGGCGAAGAGCGCCTCGTTTCCTTC,CASSGEERLVSF
NA,TRBJ2-7,NA,16,TRBV6-5,TGTGCCAGCAGTTACTCACCAGGGTCAAGCTCCTACGAGCAGTACTTC,CASSYSPGSSSYEQYF
NA,TRBJ1-2,NA,12,TRBV19,TGTGCCAGTAGTATAGGTGTAAGTGGCTACACCTTC,CASSIGVSGYTF
NA,TRBJ2-1,once,15,TRBV4-2,TGTGCCAGCAGGGATTGGAGAAACTCCTACAATGAGCAGTTCTTC,CASRDWRNSYNEQFF
NA,TRBJ1-4,NA,13,TRBV2,TGTGCCAGCACGGGGCAGATCCCAGAAAAACTGTTTTTT,CASTGQIPEKLFF
NA,TRBJ2-1,NA,15,TRBV9,TGTGCCAGCAGCGCTCCCCCCGGGTCCTACAATGAGCAGTTCTTC,CASSAPPGSYNEQFF
TRBD1,TRBJ2-5,NA,15,TRBV5-1,TGCGCCAGCAGCTTGCTCGGGACAGTCCAAGAGACCCAGTACTTC,CASSLLGTVQETQYF
TRBD2,TRBJ2-7,NA,16,TRBV6-5,TGTGCCAGCAGTTACACCCCTCCTAGCGGGGGCCACGAGCAGTACTTC,CASSYTPPSGGHEQYF
TRBD2,TRBJ2-1,NA,15,TRBV19,TGTGCCAGTAGTATGACGGGACTACCCTACAATGAGCAGTTCTTC,CASSMTGLPYNEQFF
TRBD1,TRBJ2-7,NA,15,TRBV2,TGTGCCAGCAGTTCGGAGCCCGACAGGGCCTACGAGCAGTACTTC,CASSSEPDRAYEQYF
NA,TRBJ2-7,NA,13,TRBV9,TGTGCCAGCAGCGTAGGCCCAGCCTACGAGCAGTACTTC,CASSVGPAYEQYF
NA,TRBJ1-2,NA,15,TRBV28,TGTGCCAGCAGTTTGGGGACCCTCACTAACTATGGCTACACCTTC,CASSLGTLTNYGYTF
NA,TRBJ2-1,few,14,TRBV7-9,TGTGCCAGCAGCTTAGTCGTCTCCCACGGTGAGCAGTTCTTC,CASSLVVSHGEQFF
NA,TRBJ2-7,NA,13,TRBV10-2,TGCGCCAGCAGTGCCGGGGGAGTGGCCGAGCAGTACTTC,CASSAGGVAEQYF
NA,TRBJ2-7,NA,16,TRBV19,TGTGCCAGTACCCCCTCCGGGACTGGAAGCTCCTACGAGCAGTACTTC,CASTPSGTGSSYEQYF
TRBD1,TRBJ2-7,NA,15,TRBV19,TGTGCCAGTAGCGCCGGGACAGGGTTCCCCTACGAGCAGTACTTC,CASSAGTGFPYEQYF
TRBD2,TRBJ2-2,NA,15,TRBV28,TGTGCCAGCAGTTCCGGGACTACCGTAGGGGGGGAGCTGTTTTTT,CASSSGTTVGGELFF
NA,TRBJ2-5,NA,14,TRBV2,TGTGCCAGCAGTGAGTTGGCTACCCCTGGGACCCAGTACTTC,CASSELATPGTQYF
NA,TRBJ2-3,NA,17,TRBV18,TGTGCCAGCTCTCCGGGGCTTAGGGGCAGTAGCACAGATACGCAGTATTTT,CASSPGLRGSSTDTQYF
TRBD1,TRBJ2-3,NA,14,TRBV5-5,TGTGCCAGCGTAGGGACAGGGGGCGACGATACGCAGTATTTT,CASVGTGGDDTQYF
NA,TRBJ2-3,NA,14,TRBV7-9,TGTGCCAGCAGCTCCGGGAGCCGCACAGATACGCAGTATTTT,CASSSGSRTDTQYF
TRBD1,TRBJ1-5,once,15,TRBV5-1,TGCGCCAGCAGCTTGACAGGGGGCGCGGGGCAGCCCCAGCATTTT,CASSLTGGAGQPQHF
NA,TRBJ2-7,NA,14,TRBV11-2,TGTGCCAGCAGCTTAGGTGAGGTCCTCTACGAGCAGTACTTC,CASSLGEVLYEQYF